This T cell receptor beta chain was captured in a study of regulatory T cells. Study results and caveats: Patient CD8+ T cells trended nonsignificantly toward lower Shannon entropy than control CD8+ cells. Regulatory T cells showed the strongest V-J pair restriction and V/J gene skewing among patient repertoires.

Germline V gene data show CDR1 as MDHEN and CDR2 as SYDVKM. There are 17 residues in the CDR3. V lost 5 bases to trimming and J lost 2 bases, with 19 bases between them. The primer mix had 52 TRBV and 13 TRBJ primers. The repertoire was sequenced with immunoSEQ multiplex PCR; TCRdb's copy has only in-frame clones and lacks some. The table lists approximately 5,600 clones, 84% of them singletons. A couple of CD3G-deficient patients had more severe autoimmunity; all had some. At testing, patients were 2 to 39 years old, with reduced naive and increased memory T-cell proportions. As to this clone: The antigen remains undetermined.

The sample comprised CD8+ T cells sorted from blood. The chain combines TRBV28 with TRBJ2-1, with D possibly TRBD1 on 6 matching bases. The clonotype comes from a child aged 5-17 years with CD3G deficiency. CDR3 in amino acids: CASSTLRTVPAYNEQFF. CDR3 DNA: TGTGCCAGCAGTACCCTAAGGACAGTTCCCGCCTACAATGAGCAGTTCTTC. Using reference TRBV28 and TRBJ2-1 for the parts outside the CDR3, the full variable domain is DVKVTQSSRYLVKRTGEKVFLECVQDMDHENMFWYRQDPGLGLRLIYFSYDVKMKEKGDIPEGYSVSREKKERFSLILESASTNQTSMYLCASSTLRTVPAYNEQFFGPGTRLTVL.